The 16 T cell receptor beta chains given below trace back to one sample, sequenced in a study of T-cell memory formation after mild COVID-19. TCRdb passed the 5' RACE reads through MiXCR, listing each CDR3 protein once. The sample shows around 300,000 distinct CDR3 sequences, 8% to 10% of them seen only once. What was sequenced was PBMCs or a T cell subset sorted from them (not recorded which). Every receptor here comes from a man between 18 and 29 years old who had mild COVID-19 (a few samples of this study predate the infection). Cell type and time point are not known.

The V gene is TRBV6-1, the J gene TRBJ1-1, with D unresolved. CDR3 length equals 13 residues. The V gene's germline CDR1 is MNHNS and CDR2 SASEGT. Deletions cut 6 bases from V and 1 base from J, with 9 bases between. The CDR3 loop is CASRGAWNTEAFF. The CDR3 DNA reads TGTGCCAGCAGGGGCGCATGGAACACTGAAGCTTTCTTT.

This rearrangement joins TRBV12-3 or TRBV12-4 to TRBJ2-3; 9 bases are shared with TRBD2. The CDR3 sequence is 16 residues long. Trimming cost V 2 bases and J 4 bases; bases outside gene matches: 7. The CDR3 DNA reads TGTGCCAGCAGTTTATCGGCGGGGGGGAGGTCAGATACGCAGTATTTT. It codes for CASSLSAGGRSDTQYF.

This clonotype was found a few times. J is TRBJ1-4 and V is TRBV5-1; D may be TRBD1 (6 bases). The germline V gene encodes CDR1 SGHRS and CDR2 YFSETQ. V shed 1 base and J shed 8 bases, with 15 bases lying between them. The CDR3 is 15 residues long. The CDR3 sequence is CASSLLEGGREKLFF. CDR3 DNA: TGCGCCAGCAGCTTGCTTGAAGGGGGAAGGGAAAAACTGTTTTTT. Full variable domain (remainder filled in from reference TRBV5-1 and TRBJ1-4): KAGVTQTPRYLIKTRGQQVTLSCSPISGHRSVSWYQQTPGQGLQFLFEYFSETQRNKGNFPGRFSGRQFSNSRSEMNVSTLELGDSALYLCASSLLEGGREKLFFGSGTQLSVL.

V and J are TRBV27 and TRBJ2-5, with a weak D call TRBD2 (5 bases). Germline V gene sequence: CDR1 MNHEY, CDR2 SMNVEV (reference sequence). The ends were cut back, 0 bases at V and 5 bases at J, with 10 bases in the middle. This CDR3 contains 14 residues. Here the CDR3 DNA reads TGTGCCAGCAGTTTATCTCCGGGGTGGGAGACCCAGTACTTC. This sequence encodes CASSLSPGWETQYF.

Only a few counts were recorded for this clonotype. Written as DNA, the CDR3 is TGTGCCACCAGTGATTTTAACCTAGGAGAAGCTTTCTTT. Encoded protein: CATSDFNLGEAFF. The chain has TRBV24-1 and TRBJ1-1; D is unclear. The CDR3 length is 13 residues. Germline lookup yields CDR1 KGHDR and CDR2 SFDVKD. V was trimmed by 1 base and J by 8 bases, leaving 10 bases between them.

The CDR3 nucleotides are TGTGCCAGCAAAAATCCTACTGCCATGGGTGGCTACACCTTC. It yields the protein CASKNPTAMGGYTF. V is TRBV6-5 and J is TRBJ1-2; D gene ambiguous. Looked up from germline, CDR1 is MNHEY and CDR2 is SVGAGI. The CDR3 consists of 14 residues. Trimming removed 7 bases from V and 7 bases from J, with 19 bases in between.

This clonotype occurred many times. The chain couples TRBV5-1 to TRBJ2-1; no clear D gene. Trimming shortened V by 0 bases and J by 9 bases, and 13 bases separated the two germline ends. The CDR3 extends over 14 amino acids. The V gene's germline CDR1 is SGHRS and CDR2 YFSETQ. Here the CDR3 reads CASSLGAPRREQFF. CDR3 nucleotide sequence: TGCGCCAGCAGCTTGGGGGCGCCCCGTCGTGAGCAGTTCTTC.

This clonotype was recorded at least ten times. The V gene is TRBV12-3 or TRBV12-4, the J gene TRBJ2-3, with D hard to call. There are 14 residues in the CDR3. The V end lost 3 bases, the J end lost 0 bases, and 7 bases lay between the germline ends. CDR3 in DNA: TGTGCCAGCAGTTTCGGGCGTAGCACAGATACGCAGTATTTT. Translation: CASSFGRSTDTQYF.

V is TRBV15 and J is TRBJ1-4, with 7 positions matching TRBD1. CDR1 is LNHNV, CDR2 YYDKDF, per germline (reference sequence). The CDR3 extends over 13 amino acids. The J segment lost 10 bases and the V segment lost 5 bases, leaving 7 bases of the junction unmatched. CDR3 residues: CATSYRSGGKLFF. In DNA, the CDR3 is TGTGCCACCAGCTACCGCTCAGGGGGAAAACTGTTTTTT.

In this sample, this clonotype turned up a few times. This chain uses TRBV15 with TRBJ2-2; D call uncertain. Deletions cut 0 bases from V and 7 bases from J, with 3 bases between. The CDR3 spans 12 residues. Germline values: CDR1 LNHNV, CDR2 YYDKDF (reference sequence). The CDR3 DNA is TGTGCCACCAGCAGAGAGGGCGGGGAGCTGTTTTTT. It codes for CATSREGGELFF.

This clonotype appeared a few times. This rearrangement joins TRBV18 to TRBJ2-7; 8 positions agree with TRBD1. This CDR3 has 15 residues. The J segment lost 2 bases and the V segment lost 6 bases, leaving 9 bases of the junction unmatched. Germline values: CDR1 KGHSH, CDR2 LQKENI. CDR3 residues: CASSPPGQVTYEQYF. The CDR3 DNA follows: TGTGCCAGCTCTCCTCCGGGACAGGTAACCTACGAGCAGTACTTC.

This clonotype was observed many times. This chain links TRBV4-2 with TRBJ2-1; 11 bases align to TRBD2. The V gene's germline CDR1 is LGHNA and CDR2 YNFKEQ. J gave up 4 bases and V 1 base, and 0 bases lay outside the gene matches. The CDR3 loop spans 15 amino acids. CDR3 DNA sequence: TGTGCCAGCAGCCAAGGGACTAGCGGGTACAATGAGCAGTTCTTC. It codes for CASSQGTSGYNEQFF.

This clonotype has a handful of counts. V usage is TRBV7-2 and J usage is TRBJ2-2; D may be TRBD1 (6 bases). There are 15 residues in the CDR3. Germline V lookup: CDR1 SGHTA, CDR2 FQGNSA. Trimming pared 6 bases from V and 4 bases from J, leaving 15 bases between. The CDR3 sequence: CASRLQGSGTGELFF. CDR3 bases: TGTGCCAGCAGACTACAGGGATCCGGCACCGGGGAGCTGTTTTTT. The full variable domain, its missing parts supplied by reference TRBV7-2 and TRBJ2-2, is GAGVSQSPSNKVTEKGKDVELRCDPISGHTALYWYRQSLGQGLEFLIYFQGNSAPDKSGLPSDRFSAERTGGSVSTLTIQRTQQEDSAVYLCASRLQGSGTGELFFGEGSRLTVL.

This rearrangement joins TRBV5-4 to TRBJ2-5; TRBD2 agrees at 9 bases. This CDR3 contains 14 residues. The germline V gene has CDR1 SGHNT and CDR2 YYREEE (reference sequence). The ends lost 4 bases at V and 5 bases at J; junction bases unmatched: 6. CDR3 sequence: CASSRWTSVETQYF. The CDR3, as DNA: TGTGCCAGCAGCCGGTGGACTAGCGTGGAGACCCAGTACTTC.

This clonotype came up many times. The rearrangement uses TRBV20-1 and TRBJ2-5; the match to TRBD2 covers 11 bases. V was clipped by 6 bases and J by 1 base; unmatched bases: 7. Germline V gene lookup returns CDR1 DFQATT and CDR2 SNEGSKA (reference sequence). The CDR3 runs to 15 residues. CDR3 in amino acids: CSAQGTSGTQETQYF. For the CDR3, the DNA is TGCAGTGCCCAGGGGACTAGCGGCACCCAAGAGACCCAGTACTTC.

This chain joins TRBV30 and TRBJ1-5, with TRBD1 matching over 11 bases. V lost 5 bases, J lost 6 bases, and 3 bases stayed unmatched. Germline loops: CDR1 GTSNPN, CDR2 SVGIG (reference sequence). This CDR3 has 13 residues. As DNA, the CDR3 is TGTGCCTGGGGGACAGGGGGAGGTCAGCCCCAGCATTTT. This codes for CAWGTGGGQPQHF.